This T cell receptor (beta chain) was obtained from a study of T cells expressing NK-cell markers. Study-wide points: Roughly 6 of the donors carried dominant NKG2C+ clonotypes that took up about 1.0-7.5% of their CD8+ T cells.

Turning to this clonotype: The antigen remains unidentified.

The CDR3 consists of 12 residues. Germline loops: CDR1 LNHDA, CDR2 SQIVND (reference sequence). TCRdb reprocessed the 5' RACE reads and keeps a single row for each CDR3 protein, giving no DNA. This sample contains some 280,000 distinct CDR3 sequences. The chain couples TRBV19 to TRBJ2-4; the TRBD2 assignment by TCRdb is unverifiable without DNA. The TCR comes from a man aged 18-30 years in good health. Sequencing input: blood T cells: a sorted CD56 or NKG2C T cell subset, CD4+ or CD8+ T cells, or bulk PBMC T cells (not recorded which). CDR3 protein: CASSGLADIQYF.